Below, 17 T cell receptor beta chains from the same sample are listed, as sequenced in a study of blood T cell repertoires in COVID-19. Data came from immunoSEQ multiplex PCR; TCRdb stores just in-frame clones and leaves some out. The repertoire has roughly 200,000 clones, roughly 77% of them found once; the top ten carry less than 7%. Input material: peripheral blood. Receptor source: a woman aged 40 to 55 with COVID-19, enrolled during active disease.

Written as DNA, the CDR3 is TGTGCCTGGAGTCAAATCGGGGGGGGGACAGATACGCAGTATTTT. Amino acids: CAWSQIGGGTDTQYF. V is TRBV30 and J is TRBJ2-3, with 8 bases fitting TRBD2. Germline CDR1 GTSNPN, CDR2 SVGIG (reference sequence). J gave up 3 bases and V 2 bases, and 7 bases lay outside the gene matches. The CDR3 contains 15 residues.

The chain joins TRBV18 to TRBJ2-3; D gene uncertain. V was pared by 0 bases and J by 3 bases, with 7 bases between. This CDR3 spans 14 amino acids. Germline V gene data show CDR1 as KGHSH and CDR2 as LQKENI. The CDR3 region is CASSPPVVTDTQYF. CDR3 in DNA: TGTGCCAGCTCACCACCTGTAGTAACAGATACGCAGTATTTT. The full variable domain, with the rest looked up from reference TRBV18 and TRBJ2-3, is NAGVMQNPRHLVRRRGQEARLRCSPMKGHSHVYWYRQLPEEGLKFMVYLQKENIIDESGMPKERFSAEFPKEGPSILRIQQVVRGDSAAYFCASSPPVVTDTQYFGPGTRLTVL.

As to this clone: Other DNA sequences of this sample code for an identical CDR3. The genes are TRBV19 and TRBJ1-1; tentatively, D is TRBD1 (5 bases). CDR3 length: 13 amino acids. Germline V gene lookup returns CDR1 LNHDA and CDR2 SQIVND (reference sequence). The V end was cut by 7 bases, the J end by 1 base, with 10 bases between. The CDR3 loop reads CASIGAKNTEAFF. The CDR3 DNA reads TGTGCCAGTATTGGGGCGAAGAACACTGAAGCTTTCTTT.

The V call is TRBV10-3, the J call TRBJ1-3; D is undetermined. Deletions cut 10 bases from V and 0 bases from J, with 10 bases between. The CDR3 is 13 residues long. Per germline, CDR1 ENHRY and CDR2 SYGVKD. This CDR3 reads CATLDTSGNTIYF. The CDR3 DNA reads TGTGCCACCCTTGACACCTCTGGAAACACCATATATTTT.

This clone was seen a handful of times. The chain couples TRBV6-1 to TRBJ2-7; TRBD1 agrees at 7 bases. Trimming removed 3 bases from V and 4 bases from J; junction bases left unmatched: 6. This CDR3 contains 14 residues. The germline V gene encodes CDR1 MNHNS and CDR2 SASEGT. The DNA of the CDR3 is TGTGCCAGCAGTGAGAGGGGACAGTGGTACGAGCAGTACTTC. Protein: CASSERGQWYEQYF.

DNA of the CDR3: TGTGCCAGCAGCCAAGTTCCGGGACTTAACACTGAAGCTTTCTTT. It codes for CASSQVPGLNTEAFF. V gene TRBV3-1 (or the pseudogene TRBV3-2) combines with J gene TRBJ1-1; possible D gene TRBD1, 5 bases. The CDR3 contains 15 residues. With 1 base removed from V and 2 bases from J, the gap between germline ends came to 11 bases. Per germline, CDR1 LGHDT and CDR2 YNNKEL (reference sequence).

This chain uses TRBV29-1 with TRBJ1-1, with D perhaps TRBD1 (5 bases). The CDR3 is 15 amino acids. The V gene's germline CDR1 is SQVTM and CDR2 ANQGSEA. Between the trimmed V and J ends, which lost 4 bases and 1 base, there was a span of 16 bases. CDR3 sequence: CSVADSIFPNTEAFF. DNA for the CDR3: TGCAGCGTTGCTGACAGCATTTTTCCGAACACTGAAGCTTTCTTT.

With regard to this clone: The same CDR3 is also encoded by other DNA sequences in this sample. V usage is TRBV12-3 or TRBV12-4 and J usage is TRBJ1-1; 8 bases map to TRBD1. Trimming at V came to 6 bases and at J to 3 bases, leaving 3 bases not matched to a gene. This CDR3 comprises 13 residues. In DNA, the CDR3 is TGTGCCAGCAGCCTGACAGGGGACACTGAAGCTTTCTTT. As protein: CASSLTGDTEAFF.

The V gene is TRBV5-4, the J gene TRBJ2-2; 9 positions agree with TRBD1. Germline CDR1 is SGHNT and CDR2 is YYREEE (reference sequence). Unmatched junction bases numbered 10, after V lost 5 bases and J lost 5 bases. The CDR3 has 16 amino acids. The CDR3 sequence is CASSTGTGLGTGELFF. CDR3 nucleotides: TGTGCCAGCAGTACCGGGACAGGGCTGGGAACCGGGGAGCTGTTTTTT.

The chain carries TRBV11-3 and TRBJ2-2; no firm D call. From germline, CDR1 is SGHNT and CDR2 YENEEA. The V gene lost 3 bases and the J gene lost 6 bases, with 17 bases spanning the gap. The CDR3 loop spans 16 amino acids. CDR3 amino acids: CASSFGSSTNAGELFF. The CDR3 bases are TGTGCCAGCAGCTTCGGGTCCAGTACTAACGCCGGGGAGCTGTTTTTT.

This chain connects TRBV10-2 to TRBJ2-2; 8 bases map to TRBD2. Germline V CDR1 and CDR2: WSHSY, SAAADI. V trimming: 11 bases; J trimming: 5 bases; junction bases outside the gene matches: 7. There are 13 residues in the CDR3. The CDR3 region is CACAAGETGELFF. DNA for the CDR3: TGCGCCTGCGCAGCGGGAGAAACCGGGGAGCTGTTTTTT.

CDR3 coding DNA: TGTGCCAGCAGTTTGGATAACAGGGCAGCAGGTGGCTACACCTTC. Its protein is CASSLDNRAAGGYTF. J is TRBJ1-2 and V is TRBV27, with D possibly being TRBD1 (6 bases). V was clipped by 3 bases and J by 7 bases, with 18 bases between them. Germline CDR1 reads MNHEY; CDR2 reads SMNVEV (reference sequence). This CDR3 contains 15 residues.

The V and J genes are TRBV27 and TRBJ1-2, with a tentative D call TRBD1 (5 bases). The germline V gene has CDR1 MNHEY and CDR2 SMNVEV (reference sequence). V was pared by 2 bases and J by 4 bases, with 14 bases between. This CDR3 region has 15 residues. CDR3 in DNA: TGTGCCAGCAGTTTAGGGTTCAGCGGGGCCTATGGCTACACCTTC. Translation gives CASSLGFSGAYGYTF.

The V and J genes are TRBV6-5 and TRBJ2-7, with D perhaps matching TRBD2 (5 bases). Trimming shortened V by 8 bases and J by 4 bases, and 12 bases separated the two germline ends. CDR3 length: 12 residues. CDR1 is MNHEY and CDR2 is SVGAGI in the germline V gene. The DNA for the CDR3 is TGTGCCAGCCAATCGGACTTTTACGAGCAGTACTTC. This gives the protein CASQSDFYEQYF.

The chain links TRBV29-1 to TRBJ1-3; TRBD1 is a possible D gene (6 bases). Trimming removed 7 bases at V and 2 bases at J, with 18 bases between. The CDR3 length is 15 residues. Looked up from germline, CDR1 is SQVTM and CDR2 is ANQGSEA. The CDR3 sequence: CSALSSGGPGNTIYF. The CDR3 DNA follows: TGCAGCGCGCTCTCTAGCGGGGGGCCTGGAAACACCATATATTTT.

V gene TRBV7-8 combines with J gene TRBJ2-2; TRBD2 matches at 8 bases. The length of the CDR3 is 17 residues. Trimming removed 5 bases from V and 3 bases from J; junction bases left unmatched: 11. The V gene's germline CDR1 is SGHVS and CDR2 FQNEAQ. CDR3 amino acids: CASSRYAAGEDTGELFF. CDR3 DNA sequence: TGTGCCAGCAGCCGTTATGCAGCGGGAGAGGACACCGGGGAGCTGTTTTTT.

With regard to this clone: The sample contains more than one DNA sequence encoding this CDR3. The chain couples TRBV10-3 to TRBJ2-3; D ambiguous. V was clipped by 0 bases and J by 4 bases, with 5 bases between them. The germline V gene encodes CDR1 ENHRY and CDR2 SYGVKD. The CDR3 sequence is 13 residues long. The CDR3 reads CAISESPADTQYF. In DNA form, the CDR3 reads TGTGCCATCAGTGAGTCGCCGGCAGATACGCAGTATTTT.